The 26 T cell receptor beta chains reported below all come from one sample, sequenced in a study of control samples from healthy donors and cancer patients. Clones were read by immunoSEQ multiplex PCR, and TCRdb kept only the in-frame ones, dropping some. The sample holds 150,000 to 200,000 clones, approximately 94% seen once. The sequenced material came from blood. The origin of the receptors is a young man in good health.

The rearrangement uses TRBV28 and TRBJ1-3; possible D gene TRBD1, 6 bases. V shed 8 bases and J shed 3 bases, with 14 bases lying between them. The CDR3 contains 14 residues. Germline V gene lookup returns CDR1 MDHEN and CDR2 SYDVKM. Here the CDR3 reads CASLRGGLGNTIYF. The CDR3 nucleotides read TGTGCCAGCCTCCGCGGGGGCCTTGGAAACACCATATATTTT.

The chain recombines TRBV29-1 with TRBJ1-1; 8 bases align to TRBD1. The ends lost 4 bases at V and 4 bases at J; junction bases unmatched: 8. Germline CDR1 and CDR2: SQVTM and ANQGSEA. The CDR3 has 14 residues. This chain's CDR3 is CSVAPGGAGTEAFF. DNA for the CDR3: TGCAGCGTTGCCCCAGGGGGCGCGGGCACTGAAGCTTTCTTT.

This chain uses TRBV6-5 with TRBJ1-4; the D gene is possibly TRBD1 (6 bases). The germline V and J ends were trimmed by 10 bases and 8 bases, with 17 bases remaining between them. There are 13 residues in the CDR3. Germline loops: CDR1 MNHEY, CDR2 SVGAGI. The chain's CDR3 is CATRGAGVEKLFF. CDR3 DNA: TGTGCCACCCGGGGGGCAGGAGTCGAAAAACTGTTTTTT.

The rearrangement links TRBV4-1 to TRBJ1-3, with D perhaps TRBD1 (6 bases). The CDR3 has 17 amino acids. The V end was cut by 4 bases, the J end by 0 bases, with 16 bases between. The V gene's germline CDR1 is MGHRA and CDR2 YSYEKL. This CDR3 reads CASSPPTGVSSGNTIYF. DNA for the CDR3: TGCGCCAGCAGCCCACCGACAGGAGTGAGCTCTGGAAACACCATATATTTT.

The J gene is TRBJ1-2, the V gene TRBV5-1; tentative D call: TRBD1 (6 bases). Germline V gene data show CDR1 as SGHRS and CDR2 as YFSETQ. The V end lost 4 bases, the J end lost 3 bases, and 13 bases lay between the germline ends. The length of the CDR3 is 14 residues. The CDR3 is CASSPGVLDYGYTF. The CDR3, as DNA: TGCGCCAGCAGCCCAGGGGTATTGGACTATGGCTACACCTTC.

The rearrangement links TRBV7-8 to TRBJ2-7; a possible D gene is TRBD1 (6 bases). CDR1 is SGHVS, CDR2 FQNEAQ, per germline. Deletions cut 5 bases from V and 2 bases from J, with 16 bases between. The CDR3 has 15 amino acids. The CDR3 protein is CASSPLPRGTYEQYF. In DNA, the CDR3 is TGTGCCAGCAGCCCCCTCCCGAGGGGGACCTACGAGCAGTACTTC.

The chain employs TRBV4-1 and TRBJ2-1; D unresolved. V shed 0 bases and J shed 7 bases, with 4 bases lying between them. CDR3 size: 12 residues. Per germline, CDR1 MGHRA and CDR2 YSYEKL. CDR3: CASSQDPNEQFF. The CDR3 DNA sequence: TGCGCCAGCAGCCAAGATCCAAATGAGCAGTTCTTC.

This chain links TRBV6-1 with TRBJ1-5; D unresolved. The germline V gene has CDR1 MNHNS and CDR2 SASEGT. Deletions cut 3 bases from V and 2 bases from J, with 5 bases between. The CDR3 extends over 13 amino acids. The CDR3 loop is CASSDNGNQPQHF. As DNA, the CDR3 is TGTGCCAGCAGTGATAATGGCAATCAGCCCCAGCATTTT.

The rearrangement links TRBV28 to TRBJ2-2; 8 bases agree with TRBD2. V trimming: 8 bases; J trimming: 5 bases; junction bases outside the gene matches: 10. The CDR3 covers 15 residues. Germline CDR1 reads MDHEN; CDR2 reads SYDVKM. The CDR3 DNA is TGTGCCAGCGGGTATCCGGGAGGGCGTACCGGGGAGCTGTTTTTT. Its translation: CASGYPGGRTGELFF.

The chain joins TRBV27 to TRBJ2-2, with D uncertain. Germline CDR1 MNHEY, CDR2 SMNVEV (reference sequence). V lost 5 bases and J 2 bases, leaving 9 bases between the germline ends. This CDR3 comprises 14 residues. The CDR3 nucleotides are TGTGCCAGCAGTCCTCTGACAAACACCGGGGAGCTGTTTTTT. Protein product: CASSPLTNTGELFF.

V gene TRBV19 combines with J gene TRBJ1-5; a weak D match, TRBD1 (5 bases). CDR3 size: 14 residues. CDR1 LNHDA and CDR2 SQIVND come from the germline V gene (reference sequence). V lost 6 bases, J lost 0 bases, and 9 bases lay in between. DNA for the CDR3: TGTGCCAGTAGGGCGGGACTTAGCAATCAGCCCCAGCATTTT. It is translated as CASRAGLSNQPQHF.

A remark on this clone: The same CDR3 can be traced to other DNA sequences in this sample. The chain is built from TRBV4-1 and TRBJ1-5; no definite D call. Germline CDR1 MGHRA, CDR2 YSYEKL. The CDR3 has 14 residues. V was trimmed by 1 base and J by 0 bases, leaving 4 bases between them. CDR3 loop: CASSQGNSNQPQHF. The CDR3 DNA follows: TGCGCCAGCAGCCAAGGGAATAGCAATCAGCCCCAGCATTTT.

The chain links TRBV11-2 to TRBJ1-2; D is uncertain. Trimming removed 3 bases from V and 3 bases from J, with 14 bases in between. The CDR3 runs 15 residues. Germline loops: CDR1 SGHAT, CDR2 FQNNGV. Written as DNA, the CDR3 is TGTGCCAGCAGCTTGGATAGGAGGCTGGACTATGGCTACACCTTC. As protein: CASSLDRRLDYGYTF.

V usage is TRBV4-2 and J usage is TRBJ2-3; 13 bases fit TRBD2. The V and J ends lost 5 bases and 0 bases, in that order; junction bases with no gene match: 8. The CDR3 covers 18 residues. CDR1 LGHNA and CDR2 YNFKEQ come from the germline V gene. Written as DNA, the CDR3 is TGTGCCAGCAGCTTACTAGCGGGGGGGTATTCTAGCACAGATACGCAGTATTTT. Protein: CASSLLAGGYSSTDTQYF.

The V and J genes are TRBV7-8 and TRBJ1-5; D gene uncertain. This CDR3 is 15 amino acids long. The germline V gene encodes CDR1 SGHVS and CDR2 FQNEAQ. V was shortened by 0 bases and J by 1 base, with 7 bases between the two germline ends. The CDR3: CASSLAFDSNQPQHF. DNA of the CDR3: TGTGCCAGCAGCTTAGCCTTCGACAGCAATCAGCCCCAGCATTTT.

CDR3 loop: CASRRSGQGTSTDTQYF. CDR3 in DNA: TGTGCCAGCAGACGATCCGGACAGGGAACTAGCACAGATACGCAGTATTTT. V gene TRBV7-9 combines with J gene TRBJ2-3; 8 positions agree with TRBD1. Germline-derived CDR1 and CDR2 are SEHNR and FQNEAQ (reference sequence). The CDR3 totals 17 residues. Trimming cost V 6 bases and J 0 bases; bases outside gene matches: 11.

This chain connects TRBV12-5 to TRBJ1-1; D not resolved. The length of the CDR3 is 9 residues. Trimming removed 2 bases from V and 10 bases from J, with 2 bases in between. Germline V CDR1 and CDR2: LGHNT, FRNRAP. Here the CDR3 reads CASGLIAFF. DNA of the CDR3: TGTGCTAGTGGTTTGATAGCTTTCTTT.

The rearrangement links TRBV6-6 to TRBJ2-1, with D perhaps given as TRBD1 or TRBD2 (5 bases each). CDR3 length: 15 amino acids. Trimming took 0 bases from V and 9 from J, leaving 15 bases between them. Per the germline V gene, CDR1 is MNHNY and CDR2 is SVGAGI (reference sequence). CDR3 in DNA: TGTGCCAGCAGTTACTCGGGCGCTAGCCAGGGTGAGCAGTTCTTC. Translation: CASSYSGASQGEQFF.

The V gene is TRBV6-5, the J gene TRBJ2-1, with 9 bases matching TRBD2. This CDR3 has 15 amino acids. Germline lookup yields CDR1 MNHEY and CDR2 SVGAGI. The V gene end was trimmed by 6 bases and the J gene end by 3 bases; junction bases not matched to a gene: 6. DNA for the CDR3: TGTGCCAGCAGCCTTGAAGCGGGGGGCTACAATGAGCAGTTCTTC. Translated, it gives CASSLEAGGYNEQFF.

Remarks on this clone: Other DNA sequences from this sample encode an identical CDR3 as well. The J gene is TRBJ2-7, the V gene TRBV9, with 10 bases aligning to TRBD2. Trimming removed 5 bases from V and 0 bases from J; junction bases left unmatched: 5. CDR1 is SGDLS, CDR2 YYNGEE, per germline. The length of the CDR3 is 15 residues. Here the CDR3 DNA reads TGTGCCAGCAGTGTATCTAGCGGGAGCTCCTACGAGCAGTACTTC. The encoded protein is CASSVSSGSSYEQYF. Full variable domain (remainder filled in from reference TRBV9 and TRBJ2-7): DSGVTQTPKHLITATGQRVTLRCSPRSGDLSVYWYQQSLDQGLQFLIQYYNGEERAKGNILERFSAQQFPDLHSELNLSSLELGDSALYFCASSVSSGSSYEQYFGPGTRLTVT.

V gene TRBV10-2 combines with J gene TRBJ1-2; D may be TRBD1 (6 bases). This CDR3 contains 16 residues. From germline, CDR1 is WSHSY and CDR2 SAAADI. Trimming left V 5 bases short and J 2 bases short, with 18 bases between. CDR3 in DNA: TGCGCCAGCAGTCCCCCACAGGGTTTATGGAACTATGGCTACACCTTC. Its protein is CASSPPQGLWNYGYTF.

The rearrangement uses TRBV29-1 and TRBJ1-3; D possibly corresponds to TRBD1 (5 bases). V was clipped by 4 bases and J by 1 base, with 14 bases between them. The CDR3 runs to 15 residues. Germline CDR1 is SQVTM and CDR2 is ANQGSEA. The CDR3 nucleotides are TGCAGCGTTGGCCTCTTCCCAGGGTCTGGAAACACCATATATTTT. Residues: CSVGLFPGSGNTIYF.

A single count supports this clone. The V call is TRBV15, the J call TRBJ1-1; D is undetermined. Germline CDR1 and CDR2: LNHNV and YYDKDF (reference sequence). V was cut by 0 bases and J by 3 bases, with 11 bases left in between. This CDR3 comprises 15 residues. Here the CDR3 reads CATSRDWERDTEAFF. Written as DNA, the CDR3 is TGTGCCACCAGCAGAGATTGGGAGAGGGACACTGAAGCTTTCTTT.

The CDR3 reads CASSPAGTGGINEKLFF. Here the CDR3 DNA reads TGTGCCAGCAGCCCGGCGGGGACAGGGGGGATTAATGAAAAACTGTTTTTT. This sequence joins TRBV9 and TRBJ1-4; the match to TRBD1 covers 11 bases. Germline lookup yields CDR1 SGDLS and CDR2 YYNGEE. The V gene end was trimmed by 4 bases and the J gene end by 4 bases; junction bases not matched to a gene: 9. The CDR3 loop spans 17 amino acids. Full variable domain (rest looked up from reference TRBV9 and TRBJ1-4): DSGVTQTPKHLITATGQRVTLRCSPRSGDLSVYWYQQSLDQGLQFLIQYYNGEERAKGNILERFSAQQFPDLHSELNLSSLELGDSALYFCASSPAGTGGINEKLFFGSGTQLSVL.

The V call is TRBV6-6, the J call TRBJ2-3; tentatively, D is TRBD1 (5 bases). The V and J ends lost 8 bases and 4 bases respectively, with 13 bases between them. The germline V gene encodes CDR1 MNHNY and CDR2 SVGAGI (reference sequence). The CDR3 is 13 residues long. CDR3 nucleotide sequence: TGTGCCAGCCTCTCGCTAGGGGCAGATACGCAGTATTTT. Residues: CASLSLGADTQYF.

This rearrangement joins TRBV18 to TRBJ1-2, with 10 bases lining up with TRBD1. Trimming took 6 bases from V and 7 from J; bases not matched to a gene: 8. The germline V gene encodes CDR1 KGHSH and CDR2 LQKENI. The CDR3 runs 14 residues. CDR3 region: CASSRSTGGGGYTF. CDR3 DNA sequence: TGTGCCAGCTCGCGTTCGACAGGGGGCGGTGGCTACACCTTC. Full variable domain (rest looked up from reference TRBV18 and TRBJ1-2): NAGVMQNPRHLVRRRGQEARLRCSPMKGHSHVYWYRQLPEEGLKFMVYLQKENIIDESGMPKERFSAEFPKEGPSILRIQQVVRGDSAAYFCASSRSTGGGGYTFGSGTRLTVV.